The rows below give T cell receptor beta chains drawn from one sample of a study of siplizumab effects on memory and regulatory T cells. Only in-frame clones appear in the TCRdb table, and some are missing; sequencing was by immunoSEQ multiplex PCR. The profile shows roughly 92,000 clones, about 93% of them singletons. The sequenced sample consisted of non-Treg CD4+ T cells sorted from blood. Receptor source: a human donor in good health. CDR3s include the opening cysteine and the closing phenylalanine or tryptophan. The D gene is left open where the match is weak. Expanded clones are given a class, and other clones once, few, many or no size at all.

D,size,J,V,DNA,CDR3
-,once,TRBJ1-1,TRBV30,TGTGCCTGGAAAAATTGGACGCCGGTCGAAGCTTTCTTT,CAWKNWTPVEAFF
-,once,TRBJ1-3,TRBV5-1,TGCGCCAGCAGCTTGACAGGGTCGGCTGGAAACACCATATATTTT,CASSLTGSAGNTIYF
TRBD1,-,TRBJ2-5,TRBV6-5,TGTGCCAGCACTGAGACAGGGGGCGAGACCCAGTACTTC,CASTETGGETQYF
-,-,TRBJ2-2,TRBV10-2,TGCGCCAGCAGTGAGTCGAATTGGGCAGGGAACACCGGGGAGCTGTTTTTT,CASSESNWAGNTGELFF
-,-,TRBJ1-2,TRBV21-1,TGTGCCAGCAGCAAAGGTAAGGGGGCGTTCTGTGGCTACACCTTC,CASSKGKGAFCGYTF
-,-,TRBJ1-5,TRBV7-4,TGTGCCAGCAGCCCTCTCTCAACCGGGTCGAAGCAGCCCCAGCATTTT,CASSPLSTGSKQPQHF
-,-,TRBJ1-2,TRBV19,TGTGCCAGTAGTAGGGAACCAGGCTATGGCTACACCTTC,CASSREPGYGYTF
-,once,TRBJ2-7,TRBV18,TGTGCCAGCTCACCCGACACTTACGAGCAGTACTTC,CASSPDTYEQYF
-,-,TRBJ2-7,TRBV19,TGTGCCAGTAGTATCGTGACAGGAGTAGATGAGCAGTACTTC,CASSIVTGVDEQYF
-,-,TRBJ2-5,TRBV4-3,TGCGCCAGCAGCCAACACGCGGGGGAGACCCAGTACTTC,CASSQHAGETQYF
-,-,TRBJ2-7,TRBV27,TGTGCCAGCAGTTTAACTTTTGGGGGGCTATACGAGCAGTACTTC,CASSLTFGGLYEQYF
-,-,TRBJ2-5,TRBV15,TGTGCCACCAGCAGAGCTCGCGGGGCGACAGAGACCCAGTACTTC,CATSRARGATETQYF
-,-,TRBJ1-3,TRBV30,TGTGCCTTCCGGACAGCTGGAAACACCATATATTTT,CAFRTAGNTIYF
TRBD1,-,TRBJ2-5,TRBV30,TGTGCCTGGCAGACAGGGGGCCGGGAGACCCAGTACTTC,CAWQTGGRETQYF
TRBD1,-,TRBJ2-3,TRBV6-5,TGTGCCAGCAGGATCAGGGGGCAAGGAGATACGCAGTATTTT,CASRIRGQGDTQYF
-,-,TRBJ2-1,TRBV9,TGTGCCAGCAGCTACCGGCCCTCTGGGGGCCTGGGGCAGTTCTTC,CASSYRPSGGLGQFF
-,-,TRBJ2-1,TRBV9,TGTGCCAGCACCCCAAGGGGCACGGGGTACAATGAGCAGTTCTTC,CASTPRGTGYNEQFF
-,-,TRBJ1-2,TRBV6-5,TGTGCCAGCAGTTCCCCGGGAAGCCTTTCTAACTATGGCTACACCTTC,CASSSPGSLSNYGYTF
TRBD1,-,TRBJ1-1,TRBV5-1,TGCGCCAGCAGCACCCGACAGGGAGGGACCACTGAAGCTTTCTTT,CASSTRQGGTTEAFF
-,-,TRBJ1-2,TRBV7-2,TGTGCCAGCAGCTTCCAATCAGGATCTAACTATGGCTACACCTTC,CASSFQSGSNYGYTF
TRBD1,once,TRBJ1-2,TRBV28,TGTGCCAGCACCCAGGGACAGGGGTTTGCTGGCTACACCTTC,CASTQGQGFAGYTF
TRBD2,-,TRBJ2-5,TRBV11-2,TGTGCCAGCAGCATACTAGCGGGACAAGAGACCCAGTACTTC,CASSILAGQETQYF
-,-,TRBJ1-5,TRBV6-6,TGTGCCAGCAGTTACTCGAGTGGGGCTGAGCCCCAGCATTTT,CASSYSSGAEPQHF
-,-,TRBJ1-4,TRBV5-1,TGCGCCAGCGGTCAGACAGGCTTTGGGGAAAAACTGTTTTTT,CASGQTGFGEKLFF
TRBD1,-,TRBJ2-7,TRBV5-4,TGTGCCAGCAGCCAGAGGGACAGGGCGTCTTACGAGCAGTACTTC,CASSQRDRASYEQYF
-,-,TRBJ1-1,TRBV5-5,TGTGCCAGCAGCTTGGCCACAGGGTACACTGAAGCTTTCTTT,CASSLATGYTEAFF
-,once,TRBJ1-4,TRBV5-8,TGTGCCAGCGGACCCAGAGGGGATTCTAATGAAAAACTGTTTTTT,CASGPRGDSNEKLFF
-,-,TRBJ1-3,TRBV5-6,TGTGCCAGCAGCTTGGATGGTGGGTCTGGAAACACCATATATTTT,CASSLDGGSGNTIYF
-,-,TRBJ1-5,TRBV30,TGTGCCTGGAGTGTACCTGGTCAGCCCCAGCATTTT,CAWSVPGQPQHF
-,-,TRBJ2-1,TRBV7-3,TGTGCCAGCAGCTTAACGCTTGCAGGTACCTCCTACAATGAGCAGTTCTTC,CASSLTLAGTSYNEQFF
TRBD1,-,TRBJ1-5,TRBV6-6,TGTGCCAGCAGTACCAGGGGGAGGGATTGGGCTCAGCCCCAGCATTTT,CASSTRGRDWAQPQHF
TRBD2,-,TRBJ2-1,TRBV2,TGTGCCAGCAGAGGACTAGCGGGAGCACACAATGAGCAGTTCTTC,CASRGLAGAHNEQFF
-,-,TRBJ1-2,TRBV4-2,TGTGCCAGCAAGCCGGAGGGGCGTTATGGCTACACCTTC,CASKPEGRYGYTF
-,-,TRBJ1-3,TRBV30,TGTGCCTGGAGGGGAGGCAGCTTCTCTGGAAACACCATATATTTT,CAWRGGSFSGNTIYF
-,-,TRBJ2-1,TRBV27,TGTGCCAGCAGTTCCCCCCTCACCGATGAGCAGTTCTTC,CASSSPLTDEQFF
-,once,TRBJ2-1,TRBV14,TGTGCCAGCAGCCAAGTCGGGGGAACCAGCAATGAGCAGTTCTTC,CASSQVGGTSNEQFF